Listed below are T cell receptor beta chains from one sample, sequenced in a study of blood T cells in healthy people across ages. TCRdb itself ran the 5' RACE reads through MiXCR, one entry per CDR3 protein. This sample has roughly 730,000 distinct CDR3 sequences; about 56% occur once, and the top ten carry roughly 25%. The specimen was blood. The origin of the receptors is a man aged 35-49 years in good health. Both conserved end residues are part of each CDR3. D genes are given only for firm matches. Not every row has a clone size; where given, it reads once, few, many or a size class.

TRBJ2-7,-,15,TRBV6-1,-,CAGSEEWDHTRSQYF,TGTGCCGGCAGTGAAGAATGGGACCACACGAGAAGTCAGTACTTC
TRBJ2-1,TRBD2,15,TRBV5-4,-,CASSYGGETYNERFF,TGTGCCAGCAGCTACGGGGGGGAAACCTACAATGAGCGGTTCTTC
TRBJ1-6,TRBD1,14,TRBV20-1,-,CSAAGTGFSSPLHF,TGCAGTGCTGCCGGGACAGGGTTTTCTTCACCCCTCCACTTT
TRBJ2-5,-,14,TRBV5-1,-,CASSFRDQQETQYF,TGCGCCAGCAGCTTCCGGGACCAACAAGAGACCCAGTACTTC
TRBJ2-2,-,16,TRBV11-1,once,CASSLRTDTNTGELFF,TGTGCCAGCAGCTTAAGGACGGACACGAACACCGGGGAGCTGTTTTTT
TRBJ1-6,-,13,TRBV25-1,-,CASCQGSYSPLHF,TGTGCCAGCTGTCAAGGGTCGTACTCACCCCTCCACTTT
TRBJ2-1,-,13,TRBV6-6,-,CASSYSWGSEQFF,TGTGCCAGCAGTTACTCTTGGGGGTCTGAGCAGTTCTTC
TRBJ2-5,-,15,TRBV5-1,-,CASSLGTNTVETQYF,TGCGCCAGCAGCTTGGGAACTAATACGGTGGAGACCCAGTACTTC
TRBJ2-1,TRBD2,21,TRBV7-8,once,CASSPLGTSGGAMGSYNEQFF,TGTGCCAGCAGCCCTCTCGGCACTAGCGGGGGGGCAATGGGATCCTACAATGAGCAGTTCTTC
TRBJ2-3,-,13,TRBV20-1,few,CSEWGASTDTQYF,TGCAGTGAGTGGGGGGCCAGCACAGATACGCAGTATTTT
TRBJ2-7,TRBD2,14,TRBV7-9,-,CASSILAGGGEQYF,TGTGCCAGCAGCATACTAGCGGGAGGCGGCGAGCAGTACTTC
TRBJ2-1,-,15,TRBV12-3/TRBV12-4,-,CASSLLGGGEGTQFF,TGTGCCAGCAGTTTATTAGGGGGAGGGGAAGGGACCCAGTTCTTC
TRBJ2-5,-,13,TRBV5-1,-,CASSPLVTIEQYF,TGCGCCAGCAGCCCTTTAGTGACGATTGAGCAGTACTTC